The present T cell receptor beta chain was sequenced within a study of shared clonotypes between healthy human individuals. Trimming cost V 6 bases and J 5 bases, with 17 bases left between them. CDR3 length equals 15 residues. Germline assignment: CDR1 SGDLS and CDR2 YYNGEE. TCRdb's table, derived via immunoSEQ multiplex PCR, lists solely in-frame clones and lacks some. The table includes a few hundred thousand clones, about nine tenths detected once. The clonotype was recovered from a man younger than 30 in good health. The chain links TRBV9 to TRBJ2-2, with D unresolved. Sequenced sample: memory CD8+ T cells sorted from blood. Subset indicated: CD45RO+ cells pooled with CCR7-negative TemRA cells. CDR3 region: CASTPDGLRTGELFF. Written as DNA, the CDR3 is TGTGCCAGCACCCCGGACGGCCTGAGGACCGGGGAGCTGTTTTTT.